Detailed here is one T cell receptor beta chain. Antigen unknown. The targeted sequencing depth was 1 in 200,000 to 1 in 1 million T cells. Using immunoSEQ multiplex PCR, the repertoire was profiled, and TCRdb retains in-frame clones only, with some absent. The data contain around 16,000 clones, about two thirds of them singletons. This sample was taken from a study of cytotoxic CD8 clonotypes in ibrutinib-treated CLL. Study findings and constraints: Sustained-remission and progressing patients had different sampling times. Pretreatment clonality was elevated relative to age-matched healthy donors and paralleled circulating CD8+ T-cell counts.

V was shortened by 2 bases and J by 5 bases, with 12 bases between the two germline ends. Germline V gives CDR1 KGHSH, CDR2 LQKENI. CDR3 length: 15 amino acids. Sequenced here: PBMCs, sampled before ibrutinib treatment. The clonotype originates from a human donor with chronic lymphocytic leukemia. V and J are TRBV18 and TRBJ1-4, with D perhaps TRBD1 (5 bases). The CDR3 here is CASSPVGARNEKLFF. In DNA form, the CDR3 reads TGTGCCAGCTCACCAGTCGGGGCGAGGAATGAAAAACTGTTTTTT.